These 25 T cell receptor beta chains were all obtained from the same sample, sequenced in a study of cytomegalovirus exposure and HLA in healthy donors (dated by TCRdb to between 2016 and 2019). The library was built by means of the immunoSEQ multiplex PCR assay. For the multiplex PCR, a mixture combining 60 forward primers for TCR Vbeta segments and 13 reverse primers for TCR Jbeta segments was used. TCRdb retrieved this table from immuneACCESS and kept in-frame rearrangements only. Not all clones are present; in checked studies, unresolved V genes account for under half, and no reason is known for the remainder. This sample comprises some 80,000 clones, 75% to 80% of them detected only once. The ten largest make up under 4% of the sample. The sequencing sample was made of PBMCs. These receptors all come from a man between 40 and 49 years old in good health and CMV-seronegative.

The chain has TRBV6-5 and TRBJ1-3; D is unclear. The CDR3 has 14 amino acids. Between the trimmed V and J ends, which lost 5 bases and 0 bases, there was a span of 8 bases. The V gene's germline CDR1 is MNHEY and CDR2 SVGAGI. CDR3 in amino acids: CASSDPSSGNTIYF. The CDR3 region has the DNA TGTGCCAGCAGTGACCCTAGCTCTGGAAACACCATATATTTT.

This clone was detected a few times. V is TRBV19 and J is TRBJ2-2; 8 nucleotides line up with TRBD1. Germline CDR1 is LNHDA and CDR2 is SQIVND (reference sequence). Trimming took 7 bases from V and 2 from J; bases not matched to a gene: 6. The CDR3 loop spans 15 amino acids. The CDR3 DNA is TGTGCCAGTATACGGACAGGGAGAAACACCGGGGAGCTGTTTTTT. Its translation: CASIRTGRNTGELFF. The entire variable domain, with the rest obtained from reference TRBV19 and TRBJ2-2, is as follows: DGGITQSPKYLFRKEGQNVTLSCEQNLNHDAMYWYRQDPGQGLRLIYYSQIVNDFQKGDIAEGYSVSREKKESFPLTVTSAQKNPTAFYLCASIRTGRNTGELFFGEGSRLTVL.

The genes are TRBV2 and TRBJ1-5; 10 bases are shared with TRBD1. From germline, CDR1 is SNHLY and CDR2 FYNNEI. Unmatched junction bases numbered 8, after V lost 5 bases and J lost 7 bases. CDR3 length: 15 amino acids. The CDR3 spells CASSSRQGARQPQHF. In DNA form, the CDR3 reads TGTGCCAGCAGTTCTAGACAGGGGGCGCGACAGCCCCAGCATTTT.

This chain uses TRBV7-8 with TRBJ1-5, with a weak D call TRBD1 (6 bases). Germline CDR1 is SGHVS and CDR2 is FQNEAQ. With 3 bases removed from V and 3 bases from J, the gap between germline ends came to 12 bases. CDR3 length: 15 amino acids. DNA for the CDR3: TGTGCCAGCAGCTTTTCTGGACAGTTCAATCAGCCCCAGCATTTT. Protein sequence: CASSFSGQFNQPQHF.

This clone showed up just once. The chain links TRBV10-3 to TRBJ1-2; 8 bases align to TRBD1. The CDR3 sequence is 17 residues long. Per the germline V gene, CDR1 is ENHRY and CDR2 is SYGVKD. V was clipped by 0 bases and J by 6 bases; unmatched bases: 12. CDR3 sequence: CAISESGTGRISDGYTF. The CDR3 DNA is TGTGCCATCAGTGAGTCGGGGACAGGTAGAATTTCAGATGGCTACACCTTC.

The rearrangement uses TRBV7-9 and TRBJ2-4; D ambiguous. This CDR3 contains 17 residues. The germline V gene encodes CDR1 SEHNR and CDR2 FQNEAQ (reference sequence). The V end lost 0 bases, the J end lost 0 bases, and 12 bases lay between the germline ends. In DNA, the CDR3 is TGTGCCAGCAGCTTAGCGCCCGGAGACCTAGCCAAAAACATTCAGTACTTC. It translates to CASSLAPGDLAKNIQYF.

This clone was recorded only once. The chain is built from TRBV5-1 and TRBJ2-5, with 7 positions matching TRBD1. The CDR3 extends over 12 amino acids. Germline trimming cut 7 bases from V and 3 bases from J; bases unmatched to any gene: 3. Germline loops: CDR1 SGHRS, CDR2 YFSETQ. In DNA form, the CDR3 reads TGCGCCAGCTCGGGGACAGAAGAGACCCAGTACTTC. This translates into CASSGTEETQYF.

The chain couples TRBV2 to TRBJ2-3, with TRBD1 matching over 7 bases. Trimming at V came to 6 bases and at J to 10 bases, leaving 7 bases not matched to a gene. The CDR3 is made up of 12 amino acids. Germline CDR1 is SNHLY and CDR2 is FYNNEI. CDR3 amino acids: CASRSTGVAQYF. The DNA for the CDR3 is TGTGCCAGCAGATCTACAGGGGTCGCGCAGTATTTT.

This rearrangement joins TRBV29-1 to TRBJ1-2; the D gene is possibly TRBD1 (5 bases). Trimming removed 2 bases at V and 0 bases at J, with 19 bases between. Germline V gene sequence: CDR1 SQVTM, CDR2 ANQGSEA. The CDR3 contains 17 residues. CDR3 DNA sequence: TGCAGCGTTGAAACGGCAGGGAGGCCCAAAACTAACTATGGCTACACCTTC. This translates into CSVETAGRPKTNYGYTF.

The chain has TRBV29-1 and TRBJ2-7; 7 bases are a match to TRBD1. Looked up from germline, CDR1 is SQVTM and CDR2 is ANQGSEA. Trimming removed 3 bases from V and 2 bases from J; junction bases left unmatched: 7. The CDR3 is made up of 14 amino acids. CDR3 nucleotide sequence: TGCAGCGTTGATGATGGGACAGCTCCCTACGAGCAGTACTTC. It yields the protein CSVDDGTAPYEQYF.

The chain joins TRBV5-1 to TRBJ1-5; no definite D call. V gave up 0 bases and J gave up 7 bases, with 14 bases separating them. There are 15 residues in the CDR3. Germline loops: CDR1 SGHRS, CDR2 YFSETQ. CDR3 bases: TGCGCCAGCAGCTTGGGGCATCCGATTGGCCAGCCCCAGCATTTT. Amino acid sequence: CASSLGHPIGQPQHF.

The V and J genes are TRBV15 and TRBJ2-3, with TRBD1 matching over 12 bases. Germline values: CDR1 LNHNV, CDR2 YYDKDF (reference sequence). CDR3 length equals 16 residues. The J segment lost 4 bases and the V segment lost 2 bases, leaving 4 bases of the junction unmatched. The chain's CDR3 is CATSRTGQGAADTQYF. The CDR3 DNA is TGTGCCACCAGCAGAACGGGACAGGGGGCCGCAGATACGCAGTATTTT.

This clone has more than one count but fewer than ten. The V and J genes are TRBV13 and TRBJ2-7, with D tentatively TRBD1 (5 bases). This CDR3 region has 13 residues. V was pared by 4 bases and J by 5 bases, with 12 bases between. The V gene's germline CDR1 is PRHDT and CDR2 FYEKMQ (reference sequence). The CDR3 DNA follows: TGTGCCAGCAGCTCCGGACACCCTAACGAGCAGTACTTC. This sequence encodes CASSSGHPNEQYF.

The chain recombines TRBV28 with TRBJ1-1; a weak D match, TRBD1 (6 bases). The germline V gene encodes CDR1 MDHEN and CDR2 SYDVKM. V was cut by 5 bases and J by 0 bases, with 13 bases left in between. This CDR3 spans 15 amino acids. CDR3 in DNA: TGTGCCAGCAGTACTCCGGACAGAGTGAACACTGAAGCTTTCTTT. Amino acid sequence: CASSTPDRVNTEAFF.

Only a few counts were recorded for this clone. This chain connects TRBV6-4 to TRBJ2-7, with 9 bases identical to TRBD1. CDR1 MRHNA and CDR2 SNTAGT come from the germline V gene. The J segment lost 2 bases and the V segment lost 2 bases, leaving 7 bases of the junction unmatched. The CDR3 is 16 amino acids. The CDR3 protein is CASSDKPGTGPYEQYF. The CDR3, as DNA: TGTGCCAGCAGTGACAAACCCGGGACAGGGCCCTACGAGCAGTACTTC.

The chain carries TRBV7-9 and TRBJ2-7; D uncertain. The ends were cut back, 4 bases at V and 1 base at J, with 8 bases in the middle. This CDR3 comprises 13 residues. Per the germline V gene, CDR1 is SEHNR and CDR2 is FQNEAQ (reference sequence). In DNA form, the CDR3 reads TGTGCCAGCAGCTCCGAGAGATCCTACGAGCAGTACTTC. Translation: CASSSERSYEQYF.

The CDR3 sequence is CASSNKRGSHYNEQFF. The CDR3 nucleotides are TGTGCCAGTAGTAACAAGCGGGGGTCCCACTACAATGAGCAGTTCTTC. The genes are TRBV19 and TRBJ2-1; the match to TRBD2 covers 8 bases. Germline trimming cut 4 bases from V and 3 bases from J; bases unmatched to any gene: 8. In germline, CDR1 is LNHDA, CDR2 SQIVND (reference sequence). The CDR3 contains 16 residues.

V usage is TRBV30 and J usage is TRBJ2-1; unclear D gene. V gave up 3 bases and J gave up 5 bases, with 5 bases separating them. Per germline, CDR1 GTSNPN and CDR2 SVGIG (reference sequence). The CDR3 loop spans 11 amino acids. The DNA for the CDR3 is TGTGCCTGGAGGGGCCACAATGAGCAGTTCTTC. It codes for CAWRGHNEQFF.

This chain links TRBV5-4 with TRBJ1-4, with D possibly TRBD1 on 5 matching bases. V was clipped by 4 bases and J by 0 bases, with 10 bases between them. This CDR3 is built from 15 residues. Germline CDR1 reads SGHNT; CDR2 reads YYREEE (reference sequence). Here the CDR3 DNA reads TGTGCCAGCAGCGAAACAGGTGCAACTAATGAAAAACTGTTTTTT. It encodes CASSETGATNEKLFF.

This chain connects TRBV5-1 to TRBJ2-7, with TRBD1 identical over 12 bases. CDR3 length equals 15 residues. V trimming: 3 bases; J trimming: 5 bases; junction bases outside the gene matches: 6. Germline CDR1 and CDR2: SGHRS and YFSETQ. The DNA for the CDR3 is TGCGCCAGCAGCTACTCGGGACAGGGGGCGGACGAGCAGTACTTC. It encodes CASSYSGQGADEQYF.

This clone has a handful of counts. The chain combines TRBV2 with TRBJ1-1, with a tentative D call TRBD1 (5 bases). With 3 bases removed from V and 7 bases from J, the gap between germline ends came to 9 bases. The V gene's germline CDR1 is SNHLY and CDR2 FYNNEI. This CDR3 region has 12 residues. The CDR3 bases are TGTGCCAGCAGTGAGGGGCAGGGTGAAGCTTTCTTT. Residues: CASSEGQGEAFF.

The chain couples TRBV5-6 to TRBJ2-1; a weak D match, TRBD1 (6 bases). Trimming pared 1 base from V and 6 bases from J, leaving 11 bases between. Germline CDR1 reads SGHDT; CDR2 reads YYEEEE. The CDR3 length is 14 residues. CDR3 loop: CASSLTGSGNEQFF. In DNA, the CDR3 is TGTGCCAGCAGCTTGACAGGGAGTGGCAATGAGCAGTTCTTC.

V and J are TRBV5-6 and TRBJ1-4; a possible D gene is TRBD1 (5 bases). The V gene's germline CDR1 is SGHDT and CDR2 YYEEEE. The CDR3 loop spans 14 amino acids. Trimming shortened V by 4 bases and J by 6 bases, and 13 bases separated the two germline ends. Written as DNA, the CDR3 is TGTGCCAGCAGCGGCTCAGGGTGGGATGAAAAACTGTTTTTT. The encoded protein is CASSGSGWDEKLFF.

This chain uses TRBV19 with TRBJ1-5, with TRBD1 identical over 8 bases. The germline gives CDR1 LNHDA, CDR2 SQIVND (reference sequence). The CDR3 has 13 amino acids. J gave up 7 bases and V 7 bases, and 6 bases lay outside the gene matches. CDR3 DNA sequence: TGTGCCAGTACAGACAGGGGCTTCCAGCCCCAGCATTTT. Residues: CASTDRGFQPQHF. Supplemented by reference TRBV19 and TRBJ1-5, the full variable domain reads DGGITQSPKYLFRKEGQNVTLSCEQNLNHDAMYWYRQDPGQGLRLIYYSQIVNDFQKGDIAEGYSVSREKKESFPLTVTSAQKNPTAFYLCASTDRGFQPQHFGDGTRLSIL.

The chain is built from TRBV28 and TRBJ2-3, with TRBD1 matching 10 bases. Germline loops: CDR1 MDHEN, CDR2 SYDVKM. The CDR3 runs 15 residues. V shed 5 bases, J shed 3 bases, and the junction held 5 bases outside the gene matches. The DNA of the CDR3 is TGTGCCAGCAGTCCATGGGACAGGGGAACAGATACGCAGTATTTT. Translation gives CASSPWDRGTDTQYF. The variable domain in full, with the rest retrieved from reference TRBV28 and TRBJ2-3, is DVKVTQSSRYLVKRTGEKVFLECVQDMDHENMFWYRQDPGLGLRLIYFSYDVKMKEKGDIPEGYSVSREKKERFSLILESASTNQTSMYLCASSPWDRGTDTQYFGPGTRLTVL.